This T cell receptor (beta chain) was identified during a study of radiation and T cells in renal cell carcinoma. With respect to this clone: Its specificity is not known.

Study-level findings and limits: No pretreatment tumor biopsies were available for baseline clonotypes. Top tumor clonotypes rose in blood 2 weeks post-radiation, then contracted.

TCRdb's table, derived via immunoSEQ multiplex PCR, lists solely in-frame clones and lacks some. Seen here are around 170,000 clones, about 88% observed once, and the top ten hold about 10%. This sample's time point: blood 4 weeks post-SBRT, at nephrectomy. Treatment of the sample: 15 Gy SBRT to primary tumor, nephrectomy 4 weeks later. Nephrectomy followed 15 Gy stereotactic body radiation by 4 weeks. Blood was sampled at baseline, 2 weeks and 4 weeks after SBRT. Germline CDR1 SGHVS, CDR2 FNYEAQ. CDR3 length: 15 residues. V was clipped by 1 base and J by 7 bases, with 17 bases between them. Source: blood, taken from a patient whose treatment included radiotherapy and nephrectomy. The TCR sequence derives from a woman between 50 and 59 years old with renal cell carcinoma. The chain links TRBV7-6 to TRBJ2-7; perhaps TRBD1 as D (6 bases). The CDR3 DNA reads as TGTGCCAGCAGCTTAGGGCAGGGGCTCACCTCGGAGCAGTACTTC. Its protein is CASSLGQGLTSEQYF.